The T cell receptor (beta chain) under discussion was sequenced for a study of TIL therapy for anti-PD-1-resistant metastatic lung cancer. Whole-study context: Tumors were harvested before any PD-1/PD-L1 blockade.

The time point here: pre-treatment sample, taken before nivolumab and TIL therapy. Stage 4 NSCLC adults joined between late 2017 and 2020. The libraries were made with immunoSEQ v3. Clones were read by immunoSEQ multiplex PCR, and TCRdb kept only the in-frame ones, dropping some. Found here are about 49,000 clones, around 80% of them singletons; the top ten hold around 16%. The sequence came from a man in his 70s with non-small cell lung cancer. The source material was blood, sampled at baseline.

For the CDR3, the DNA is TGTGCCAGCAGCTCATCGGGGACAGATACGCAGTATTTT. This encodes CASSSSGTDTQYF. The chain links TRBV7-9 to TRBJ2-3; perhaps TRBD2 as D (5 bases). The CDR3 runs 13 residues. CDR1 and CDR2 from the germline V gene are SEHNR and FQNEAQ (reference sequence). With 4 bases removed from V and 3 bases from J, the gap between germline ends came to 8 bases. The full variable domain, rest sourced from reference TRBV7-9 and TRBJ2-3, is DTGVSQNPRHKITKRGQNVTFRCDPISEHNRLYWYRQTLGQGPEFLTYFQNEAQLEKSRLLSDRFSAERPKGSFSTLEIQRTEQGDSAMYLCASSSSGTDTQYFGPGTRLTVL.